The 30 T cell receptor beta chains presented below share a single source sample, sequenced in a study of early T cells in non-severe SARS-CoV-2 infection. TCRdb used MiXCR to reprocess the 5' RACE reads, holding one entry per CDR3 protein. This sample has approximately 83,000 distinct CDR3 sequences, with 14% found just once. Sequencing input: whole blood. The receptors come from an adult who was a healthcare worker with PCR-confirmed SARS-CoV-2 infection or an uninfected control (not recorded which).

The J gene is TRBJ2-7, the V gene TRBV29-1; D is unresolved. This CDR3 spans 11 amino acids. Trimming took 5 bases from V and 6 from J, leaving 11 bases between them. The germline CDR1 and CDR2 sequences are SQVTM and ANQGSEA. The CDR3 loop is CSVTQGREQYF. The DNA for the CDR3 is TGCAGCGTTACCCAAGGCCGCGAGCAGTACTTC.

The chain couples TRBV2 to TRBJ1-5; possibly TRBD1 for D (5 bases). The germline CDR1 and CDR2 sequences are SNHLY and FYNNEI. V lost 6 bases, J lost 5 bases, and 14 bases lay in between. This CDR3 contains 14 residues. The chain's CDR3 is CASRPTGTDQPQHF. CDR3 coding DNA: TGTGCCAGCAGACCCACCGGGACCGATCAGCCCCAGCATTTT.

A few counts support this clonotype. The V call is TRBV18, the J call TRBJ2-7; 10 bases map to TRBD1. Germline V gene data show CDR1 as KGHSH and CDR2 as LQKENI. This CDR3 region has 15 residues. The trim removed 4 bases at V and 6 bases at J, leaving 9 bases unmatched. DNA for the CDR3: TGTGCCAGCTCACTCCGGGACAGGGGAATCCCCGAGCAGTACTTC. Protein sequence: CASSLRDRGIPEQYF.

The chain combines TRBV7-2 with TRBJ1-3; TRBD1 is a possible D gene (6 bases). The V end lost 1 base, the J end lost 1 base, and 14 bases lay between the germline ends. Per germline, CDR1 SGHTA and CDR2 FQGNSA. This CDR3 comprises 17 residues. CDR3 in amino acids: CASSLGSGARSGNTIYF. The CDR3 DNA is TGTGCCAGCAGCTTAGGCTCGGGGGCTAGGTCTGGAAACACCATATATTTT.

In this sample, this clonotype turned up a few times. CDR3 loop: CASSLGLAGHQETQYF. The CDR3 DNA sequence: TGTGCCAGCAGTTTGGGACTAGCGGGACACCAAGAGACCCAGTACTTC. This rearrangement joins TRBV6-6 to TRBJ2-5, with 13 bases identical to TRBD2. Germline CDR1 and CDR2: MNHNY and SVGAGI (reference sequence). V shed 4 bases, J shed 0 bases, and the junction held 2 bases outside the gene matches. This CDR3 region has 16 residues.

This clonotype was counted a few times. DNA for the CDR3: TGCAGTGCTAGCACTCCCCAGGGTTTCGGAGGCAATCAGCCCCAGCATTTT. Translating gives CSASTPQGFGGNQPQHF. This chain connects TRBV20-1 to TRBJ1-5, with TRBD1 as a possible D gene (5 bases). This CDR3 has 17 amino acids. Germline V lookup: CDR1 DFQATT, CDR2 SNEGSKA (reference sequence). Trimming pared 3 bases from V and 2 bases from J, leaving 20 bases between.

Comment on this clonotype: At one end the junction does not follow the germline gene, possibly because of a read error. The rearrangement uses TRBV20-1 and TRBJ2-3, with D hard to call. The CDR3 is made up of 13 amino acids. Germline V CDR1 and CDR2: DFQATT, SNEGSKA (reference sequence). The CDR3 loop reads CGARRASTDTQYF. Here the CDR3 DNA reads TGCGGTGCTAGAAGGGCCTCCACAGATACGCAGTATTTT.

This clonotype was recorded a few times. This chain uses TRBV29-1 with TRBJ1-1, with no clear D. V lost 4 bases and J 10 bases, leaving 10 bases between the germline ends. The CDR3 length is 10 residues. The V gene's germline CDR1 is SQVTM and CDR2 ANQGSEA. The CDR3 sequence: CSVGGGRAFF. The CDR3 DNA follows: TGCAGCGTTGGTGGCGGTCGAGCTTTCTTT.

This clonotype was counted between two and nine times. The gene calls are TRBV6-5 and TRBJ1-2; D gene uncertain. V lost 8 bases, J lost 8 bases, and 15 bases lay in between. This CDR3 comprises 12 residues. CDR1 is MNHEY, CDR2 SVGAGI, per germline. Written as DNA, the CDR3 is TGTGCCAGCGCCCTACCCCCGGGGGGCTACACCTTC. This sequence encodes CASALPPGGYTF.

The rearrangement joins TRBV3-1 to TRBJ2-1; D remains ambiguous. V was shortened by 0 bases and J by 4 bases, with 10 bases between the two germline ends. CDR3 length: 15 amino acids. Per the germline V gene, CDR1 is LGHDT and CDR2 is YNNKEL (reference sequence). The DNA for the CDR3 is TGTGCCAGCAGCCAAGATCTTGTCAGATACAATGAGCAGTTCTTC. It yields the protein CASSQDLVRYNEQFF.

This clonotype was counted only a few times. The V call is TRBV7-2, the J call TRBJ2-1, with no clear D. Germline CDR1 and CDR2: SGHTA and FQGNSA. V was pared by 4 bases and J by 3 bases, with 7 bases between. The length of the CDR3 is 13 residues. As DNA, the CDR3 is TGTGCCAGCAGCTCAGGATTCTACAATGAGCAGTTCTTC. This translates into CASSSGFYNEQFF. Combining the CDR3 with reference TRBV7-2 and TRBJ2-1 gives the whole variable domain GAGVSQSPSNKVTEKGKDVELRCDPISGHTALYWYRQSLGQGLEFLIYFQGNSAPDKSGLPSDRFSAERTGGSVSTLTIQRTQQEDSAVYLCASSSGFYNEQFFGPGTRLTVL.

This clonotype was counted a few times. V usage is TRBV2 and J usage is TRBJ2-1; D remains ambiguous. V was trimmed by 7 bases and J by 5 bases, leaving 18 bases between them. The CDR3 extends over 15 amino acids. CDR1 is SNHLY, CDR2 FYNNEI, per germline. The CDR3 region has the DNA TGTGCCAGCACATCGCGTCTAGTAGCCAACAATGAGCAGTTCTTC. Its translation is CASTSRLVANNEQFF. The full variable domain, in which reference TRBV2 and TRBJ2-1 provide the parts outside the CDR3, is EPEVTQTPSHQVTQMGQEVILRCVPISNHLYFYWYRQILGQKVEFLVSFYNNEISEKSEIFDDQFSVERPDGSNFTLKIRSTKLEDSAMYFCASTSRLVANNEQFFGPGTRLTVL.

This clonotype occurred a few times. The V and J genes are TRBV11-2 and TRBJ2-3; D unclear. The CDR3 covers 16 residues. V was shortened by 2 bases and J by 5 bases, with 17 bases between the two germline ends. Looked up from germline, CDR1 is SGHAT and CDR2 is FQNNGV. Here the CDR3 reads CASSLRPPSGRDTQYF. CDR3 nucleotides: TGTGCCAGCAGCTTAAGGCCTCCGAGTGGTAGAGATACGCAGTATTTT.

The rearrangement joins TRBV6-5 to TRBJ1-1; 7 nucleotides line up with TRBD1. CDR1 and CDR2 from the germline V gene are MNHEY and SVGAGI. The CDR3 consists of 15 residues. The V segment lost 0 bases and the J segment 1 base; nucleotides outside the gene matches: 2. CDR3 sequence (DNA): TGTGCCAGCAGTTACTCCTGGACAGGGAACACTGAAGCTTTCTTT. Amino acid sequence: CASSYSWTGNTEAFF.

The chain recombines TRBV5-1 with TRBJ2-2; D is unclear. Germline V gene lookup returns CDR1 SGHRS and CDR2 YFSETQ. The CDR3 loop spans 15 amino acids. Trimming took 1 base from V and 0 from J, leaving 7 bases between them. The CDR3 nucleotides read TGCGCCAGCAGCTTGAGTCAGGCGAACACCGGGGAGCTGTTTTTT. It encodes CASSLSQANTGELFF. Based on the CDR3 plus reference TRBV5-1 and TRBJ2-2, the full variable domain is KAGVTQTPRYLIKTRGQQVTLSCSPISGHRSVSWYQQTPGQGLQFLFEYFSETQRNKGNFPGRFSGRQFSNSRSEMNVSTLELGDSALYLCASSLSQANTGELFFGEGSRLTVL.

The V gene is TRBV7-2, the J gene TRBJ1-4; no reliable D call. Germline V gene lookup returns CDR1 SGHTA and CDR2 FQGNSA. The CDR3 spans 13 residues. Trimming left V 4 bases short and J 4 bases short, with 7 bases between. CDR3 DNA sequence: TGTGCCAGCAGCTCAGGCGTTAATGAAAAACTGTTTTTT. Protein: CASSSGVNEKLFF.

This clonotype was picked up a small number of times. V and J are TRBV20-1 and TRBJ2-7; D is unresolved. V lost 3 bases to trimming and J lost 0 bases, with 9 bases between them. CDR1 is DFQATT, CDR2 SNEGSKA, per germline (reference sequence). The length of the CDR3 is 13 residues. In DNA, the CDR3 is TGCAGTGCTAGGGGCATAAGCTCCTACGAGCAGTACTTC. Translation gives CSARGISSYEQYF.

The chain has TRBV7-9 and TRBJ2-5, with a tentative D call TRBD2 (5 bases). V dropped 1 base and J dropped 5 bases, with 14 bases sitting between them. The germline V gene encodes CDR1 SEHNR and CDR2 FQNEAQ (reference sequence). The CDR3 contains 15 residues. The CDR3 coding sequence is TGTGCCAGCAGCTTAGTCGGGGATTTCTTTGAGACCCAGTACTTC. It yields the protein CASSLVGDFFETQYF.

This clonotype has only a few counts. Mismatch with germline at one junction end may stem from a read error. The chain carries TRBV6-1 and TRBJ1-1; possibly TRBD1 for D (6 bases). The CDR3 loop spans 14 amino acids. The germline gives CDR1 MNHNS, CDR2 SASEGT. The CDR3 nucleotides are TGTGCCAGCAGGCGGACAGAAGGGAACTCTGAAGCTTTCTTT. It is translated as CASRRTEGNSEAFF.

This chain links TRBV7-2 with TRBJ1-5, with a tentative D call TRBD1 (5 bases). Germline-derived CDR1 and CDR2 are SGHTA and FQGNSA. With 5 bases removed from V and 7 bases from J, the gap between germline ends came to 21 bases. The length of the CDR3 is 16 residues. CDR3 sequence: CASSLQPLQRDQPQHF. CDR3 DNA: TGTGCCAGCAGCCTCCAACCCTTGCAGAGGGACCAGCCCCAGCATTTT. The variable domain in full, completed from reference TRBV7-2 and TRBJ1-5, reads GAGVSQSPSNKVTEKGKDVELRCDPISGHTALYWYRQSLGQGLEFLIYFQGNSAPDKSGLPSDRFSAERTGGSVSTLTIQRTQQEDSAVYLCASSLQPLQRDQPQHFGDGTRLSIL.

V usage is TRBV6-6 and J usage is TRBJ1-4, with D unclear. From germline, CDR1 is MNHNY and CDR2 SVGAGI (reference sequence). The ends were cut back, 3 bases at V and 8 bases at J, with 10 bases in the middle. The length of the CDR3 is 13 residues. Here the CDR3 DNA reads TGTGCCAGCAGTTATGTGTATGGGGAAAAACTGTTTTTT. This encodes CASSYVYGEKLFF.

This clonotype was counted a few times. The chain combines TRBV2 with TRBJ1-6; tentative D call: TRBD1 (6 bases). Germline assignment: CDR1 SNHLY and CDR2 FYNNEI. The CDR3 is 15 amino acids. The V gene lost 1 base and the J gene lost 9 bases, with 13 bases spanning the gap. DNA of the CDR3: TGTGCCAGCAGTGAAGGCAGGGGCATCGGTTCACCCCTCCACTTT. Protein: CASSEGRGIGSPLHF.

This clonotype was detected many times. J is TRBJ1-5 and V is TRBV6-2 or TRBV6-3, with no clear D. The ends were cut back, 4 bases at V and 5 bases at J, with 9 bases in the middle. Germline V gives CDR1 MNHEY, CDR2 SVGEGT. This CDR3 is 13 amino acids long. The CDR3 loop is CASSFGSYQPQHF. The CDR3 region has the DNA TGTGCCAGCAGTTTTGGCAGTTATCAGCCCCAGCATTTT.

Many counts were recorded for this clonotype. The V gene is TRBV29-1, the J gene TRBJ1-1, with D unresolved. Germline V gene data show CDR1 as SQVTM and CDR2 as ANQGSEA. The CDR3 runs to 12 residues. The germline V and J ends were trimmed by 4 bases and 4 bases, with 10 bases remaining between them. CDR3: CSVVISGTEAFF. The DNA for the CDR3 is TGCAGCGTTGTGATAAGCGGCACTGAAGCTTTCTTT.

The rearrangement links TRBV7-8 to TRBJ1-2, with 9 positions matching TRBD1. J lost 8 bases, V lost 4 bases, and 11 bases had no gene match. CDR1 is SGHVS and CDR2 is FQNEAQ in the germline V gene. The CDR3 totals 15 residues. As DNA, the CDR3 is TGTGCCAGCAGCTCTAACGGGGGACAGGGCGAGGGCTACACCTTC. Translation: CASSSNGGQGEGYTF.

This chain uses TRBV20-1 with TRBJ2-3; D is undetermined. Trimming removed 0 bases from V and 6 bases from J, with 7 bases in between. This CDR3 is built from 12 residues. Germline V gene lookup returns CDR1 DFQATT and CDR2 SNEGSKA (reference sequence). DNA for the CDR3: TGCAGTGCTAGAGATCGTTGGGATACGCAGTATTTT. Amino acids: CSARDRWDTQYF.

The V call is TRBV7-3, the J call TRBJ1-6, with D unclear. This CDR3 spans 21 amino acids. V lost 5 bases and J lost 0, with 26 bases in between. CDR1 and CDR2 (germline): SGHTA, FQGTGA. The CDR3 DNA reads TGTGCCAGCAGCCTACATGGAGGTTTCCGCGACACCGACTCCTATAATTCACCCCTCCACTTT. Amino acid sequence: CASSLHGGFRDTDSYNSPLHF.

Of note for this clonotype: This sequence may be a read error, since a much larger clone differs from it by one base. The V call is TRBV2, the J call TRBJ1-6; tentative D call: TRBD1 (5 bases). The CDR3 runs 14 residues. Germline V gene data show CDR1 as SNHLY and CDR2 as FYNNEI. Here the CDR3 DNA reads TGTGTCAGCAGCCCGGGACGCGTAAATTCACCCCTCCACTTT. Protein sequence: CVSSPGRVNSPLHF.

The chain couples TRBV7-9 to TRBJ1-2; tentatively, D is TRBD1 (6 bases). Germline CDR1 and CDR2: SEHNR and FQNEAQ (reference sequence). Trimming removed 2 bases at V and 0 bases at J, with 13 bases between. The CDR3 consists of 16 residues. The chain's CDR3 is CASSLRDRTSNYGYTF. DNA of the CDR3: TGTGCCAGCAGCTTACGAGACAGGACTTCTAACTATGGCTACACCTTC.

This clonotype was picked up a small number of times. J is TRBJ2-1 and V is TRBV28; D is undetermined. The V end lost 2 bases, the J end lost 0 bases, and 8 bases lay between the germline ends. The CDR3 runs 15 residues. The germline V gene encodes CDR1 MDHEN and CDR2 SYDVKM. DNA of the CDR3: TGTGCCAGCAGTTTAGTGCCGAGCTCCTACAATGAGCAGTTCTTC. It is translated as CASSLVPSSYNEQFF.